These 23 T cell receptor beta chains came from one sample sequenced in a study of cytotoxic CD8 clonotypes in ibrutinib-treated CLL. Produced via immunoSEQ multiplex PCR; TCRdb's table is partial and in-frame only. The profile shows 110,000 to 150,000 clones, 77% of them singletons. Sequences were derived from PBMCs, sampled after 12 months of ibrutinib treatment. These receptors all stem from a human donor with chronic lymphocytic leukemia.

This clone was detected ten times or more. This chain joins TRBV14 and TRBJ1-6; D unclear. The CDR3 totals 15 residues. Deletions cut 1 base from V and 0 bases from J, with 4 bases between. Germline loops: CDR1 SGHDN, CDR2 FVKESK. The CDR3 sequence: CASSQGGSYNSPLHF. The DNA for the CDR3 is TGTGCCAGCAGCCAAGGGGGCTCCTATAATTCACCCCTCCACTTT.

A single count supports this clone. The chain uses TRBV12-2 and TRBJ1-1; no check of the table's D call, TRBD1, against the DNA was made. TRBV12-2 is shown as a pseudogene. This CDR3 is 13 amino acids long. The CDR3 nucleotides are TGTGCAAGTCGCGGACGGACAGGAGATGAAGCTTTCTTT. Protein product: CASRGRTGDEAFF.

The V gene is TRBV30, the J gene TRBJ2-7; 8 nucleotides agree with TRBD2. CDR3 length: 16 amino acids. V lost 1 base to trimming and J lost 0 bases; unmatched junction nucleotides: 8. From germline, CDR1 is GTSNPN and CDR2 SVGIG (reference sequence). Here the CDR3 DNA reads TGTGCCTGGAGTGCCCCTGCGGGAGGATTCTCCTACGAGCAGTACTTC. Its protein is CAWSAPAGGFSYEQYF.

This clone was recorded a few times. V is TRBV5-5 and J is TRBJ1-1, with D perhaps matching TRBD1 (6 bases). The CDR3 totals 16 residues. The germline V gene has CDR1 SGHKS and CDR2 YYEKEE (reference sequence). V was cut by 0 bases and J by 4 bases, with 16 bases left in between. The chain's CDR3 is CASSLARGVTLTEAFF. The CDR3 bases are TGTGCCAGCAGCTTGGCCAGGGGAGTTACACTCACTGAAGCTTTCTTT.

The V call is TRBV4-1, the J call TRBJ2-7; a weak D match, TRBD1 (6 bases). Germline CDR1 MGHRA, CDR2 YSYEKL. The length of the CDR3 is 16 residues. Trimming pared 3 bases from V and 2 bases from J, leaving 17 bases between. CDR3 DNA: TGCGCCAGCAGCCAGGCAAGCGACAGGCCGACCTACGAGCAGTACTTC. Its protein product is CASSQASDRPTYEQYF.

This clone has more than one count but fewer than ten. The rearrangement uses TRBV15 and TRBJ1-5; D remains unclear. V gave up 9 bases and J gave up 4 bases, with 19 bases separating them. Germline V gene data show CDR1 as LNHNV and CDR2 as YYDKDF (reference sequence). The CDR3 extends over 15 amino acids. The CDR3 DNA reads TGTGCCACTGGCAGGTTTGACCGGGGTAATCAGCCCCAGCATTTT. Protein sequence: CATGRFDRGNQPQHF. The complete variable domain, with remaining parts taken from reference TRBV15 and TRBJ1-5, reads DAMVIQNPRYQVTQFGKPVTLSCSQTLNHNVMYWYQQKSSQAPKLLFHYYDKDFNNEADTPDNFQSRRPNTSFCFLDIRSPGLGDTAMYLCATGRFDRGNQPQHFGDGTRLSIL.

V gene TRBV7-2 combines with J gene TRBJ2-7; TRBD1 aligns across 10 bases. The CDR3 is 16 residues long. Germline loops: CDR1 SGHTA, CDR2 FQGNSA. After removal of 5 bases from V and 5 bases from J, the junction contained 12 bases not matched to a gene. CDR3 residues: CASSRRTGGIGDEQYF. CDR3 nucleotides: TGTGCCAGCAGCCGACGGACAGGGGGTATTGGGGACGAGCAGTACTTC.

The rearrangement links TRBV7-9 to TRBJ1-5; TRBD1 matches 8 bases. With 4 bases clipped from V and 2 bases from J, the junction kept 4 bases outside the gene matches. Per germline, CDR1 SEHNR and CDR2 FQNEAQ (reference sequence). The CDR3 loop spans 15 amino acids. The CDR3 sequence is CASSSGQDGNQPQHF. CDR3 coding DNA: TGTGCCAGCAGCTCGGGACAGGATGGCAATCAGCCCCAGCATTTT.

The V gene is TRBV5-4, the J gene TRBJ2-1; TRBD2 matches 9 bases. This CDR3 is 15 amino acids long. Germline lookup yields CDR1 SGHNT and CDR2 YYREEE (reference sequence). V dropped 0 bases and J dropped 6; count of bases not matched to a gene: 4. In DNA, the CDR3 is TGTGCCAGCAGCTTGGGAGGCGGGGGGGTCAATGAGCAGTTCTTC. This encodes CASSLGGGGVNEQFF.

CDR3 DNA sequence: TGTGCCAGCATTCTGGGAGATACGCAGTATTTT. It encodes CASILGDTQYF. V is TRBV28 and J is TRBJ2-3; D is undetermined. The germline gives CDR1 MDHEN, CDR2 SYDVKM. Trimming took 7 bases from V and 5 from J, leaving 7 bases between them. The CDR3 contains 11 residues.

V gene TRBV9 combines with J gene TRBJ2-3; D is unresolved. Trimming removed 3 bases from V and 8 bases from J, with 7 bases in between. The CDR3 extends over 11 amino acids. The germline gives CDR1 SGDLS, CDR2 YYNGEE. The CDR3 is CASSDHGTQYF. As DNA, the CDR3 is TGTGCCAGCAGCGATCACGGTACGCAGTATTTT.

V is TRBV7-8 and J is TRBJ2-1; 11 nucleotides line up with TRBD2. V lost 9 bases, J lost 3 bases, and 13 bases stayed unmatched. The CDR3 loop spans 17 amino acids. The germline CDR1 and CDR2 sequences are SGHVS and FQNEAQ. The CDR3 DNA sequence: TGTGCCAGTATAGAATTTTCGGGACTAGCGGACTACAATGAGCAGTTCTTC. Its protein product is CASIEFSGLADYNEQFF. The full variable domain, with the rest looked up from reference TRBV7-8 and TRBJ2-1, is GAGVSQSPRYKVAKRGQDVALRCDPISGHVSLFWYQQALGQGPEFLTYFQNEAQLDKSGLPSDRFFAERPEGSVSTLKIQRTQQEDSAVYLCASIEFSGLADYNEQFFGPGTRLTVL.

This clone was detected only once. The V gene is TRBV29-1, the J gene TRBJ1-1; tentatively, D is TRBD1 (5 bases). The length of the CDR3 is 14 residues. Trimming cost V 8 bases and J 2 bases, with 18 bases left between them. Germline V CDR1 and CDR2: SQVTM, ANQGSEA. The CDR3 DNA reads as TGCAGCTCAGACAAACAGGTCTTCAACACTGAAGCTTTCTTT. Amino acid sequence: CSSDKQVFNTEAFF.

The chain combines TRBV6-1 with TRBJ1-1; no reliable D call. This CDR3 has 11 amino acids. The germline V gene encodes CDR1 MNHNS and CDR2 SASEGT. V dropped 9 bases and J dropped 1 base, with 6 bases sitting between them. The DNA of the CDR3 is TGTGCCAGATGGCAGAACACTGAAGCTTTCTTT. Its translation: CARWQNTEAFF.

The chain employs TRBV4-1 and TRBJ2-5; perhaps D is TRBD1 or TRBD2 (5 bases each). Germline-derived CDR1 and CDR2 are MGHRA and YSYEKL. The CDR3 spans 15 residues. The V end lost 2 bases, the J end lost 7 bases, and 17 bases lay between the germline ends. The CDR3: CASSQNSQVRGTQYF. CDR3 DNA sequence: TGCGCCAGCAGCCAAAACTCACAGGTCCGGGGGACCCAGTACTTC.

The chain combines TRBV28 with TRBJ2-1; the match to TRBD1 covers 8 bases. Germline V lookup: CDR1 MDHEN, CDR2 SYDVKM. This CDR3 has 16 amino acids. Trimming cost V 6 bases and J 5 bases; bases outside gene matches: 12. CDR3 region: CASSLTGQGRHNEQFF. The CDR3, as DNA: TGTGCCAGCAGCCTAACCGGACAGGGTAGGCACAATGAGCAGTTCTTC.

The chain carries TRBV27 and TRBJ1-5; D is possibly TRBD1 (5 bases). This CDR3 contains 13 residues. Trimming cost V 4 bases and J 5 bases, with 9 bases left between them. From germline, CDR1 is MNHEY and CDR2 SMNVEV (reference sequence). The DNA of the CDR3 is TGTGCCAGCAGTTCAGGGTTCCATCAGCCCCAGCATTTT. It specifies CASSSGFHQPQHF.

The CDR3: CASSYFGGALNTEAFF. The CDR3 nucleotides read TGTGCCAGCAGTTATTTTGGGGGCGCCTTGAACACTGAAGCTTTCTTT. This sequence joins TRBV27 and TRBJ1-1, with D possibly matching TRBD1 (6 bases). The germline gives CDR1 MNHEY, CDR2 SMNVEV (reference sequence). The V end lost 4 bases, the J end lost 0 bases, and 15 bases lay between the germline ends. This CDR3 has 16 residues.

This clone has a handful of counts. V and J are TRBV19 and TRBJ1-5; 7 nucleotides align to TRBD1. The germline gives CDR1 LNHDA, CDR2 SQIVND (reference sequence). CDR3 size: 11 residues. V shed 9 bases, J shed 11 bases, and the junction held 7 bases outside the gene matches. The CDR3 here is CARGGGSAQHF. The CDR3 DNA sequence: TGTGCCAGAGGAGGGGGCTCGGCCCAGCATTTT.

CDR3 bases: TGTGCCAGCAGCTTAGATTTGGGGGCGAACAATGAGCAGTTCTTC. Translation gives CASSLDLGANNEQFF. The chain links TRBV7-9 to TRBJ2-1; tentative D call: TRBD1 (6 bases). Germline loops: CDR1 SEHNR, CDR2 FQNEAQ (reference sequence). The CDR3 has 15 residues. Trimming took 1 base from V and 5 from J, leaving 12 bases between them.

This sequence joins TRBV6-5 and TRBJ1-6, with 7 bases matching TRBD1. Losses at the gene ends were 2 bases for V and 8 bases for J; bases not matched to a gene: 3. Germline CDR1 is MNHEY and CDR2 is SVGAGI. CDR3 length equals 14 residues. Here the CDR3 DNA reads TGTGCCAGCAGTTACGGTCAGGGGGATTCACCCCTCCACTTT. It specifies CASSYGQGDSPLHF.

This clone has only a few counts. The CDR3 protein is CASRRQLMNTEAFF. The CDR3 DNA is TGTGCCAGTAGGCGACAGCTAATGAACACTGAAGCTTTCTTT. This chain joins TRBV19 and TRBJ1-1; weak D call: TRBD1 (5 bases). Deletions cut 6 bases from V and 0 bases from J, with 11 bases between. Germline values: CDR1 LNHDA, CDR2 SQIVND (reference sequence). The CDR3 spans 14 residues.

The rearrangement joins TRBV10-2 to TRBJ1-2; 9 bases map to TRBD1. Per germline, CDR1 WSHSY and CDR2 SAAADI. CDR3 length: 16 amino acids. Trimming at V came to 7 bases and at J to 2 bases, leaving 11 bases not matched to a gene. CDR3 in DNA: TGCGCCAGCATCCCGAGACGGGACAGGGACAACTATGGCTACACCTTC. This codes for CASIPRRDRDNYGYTF.